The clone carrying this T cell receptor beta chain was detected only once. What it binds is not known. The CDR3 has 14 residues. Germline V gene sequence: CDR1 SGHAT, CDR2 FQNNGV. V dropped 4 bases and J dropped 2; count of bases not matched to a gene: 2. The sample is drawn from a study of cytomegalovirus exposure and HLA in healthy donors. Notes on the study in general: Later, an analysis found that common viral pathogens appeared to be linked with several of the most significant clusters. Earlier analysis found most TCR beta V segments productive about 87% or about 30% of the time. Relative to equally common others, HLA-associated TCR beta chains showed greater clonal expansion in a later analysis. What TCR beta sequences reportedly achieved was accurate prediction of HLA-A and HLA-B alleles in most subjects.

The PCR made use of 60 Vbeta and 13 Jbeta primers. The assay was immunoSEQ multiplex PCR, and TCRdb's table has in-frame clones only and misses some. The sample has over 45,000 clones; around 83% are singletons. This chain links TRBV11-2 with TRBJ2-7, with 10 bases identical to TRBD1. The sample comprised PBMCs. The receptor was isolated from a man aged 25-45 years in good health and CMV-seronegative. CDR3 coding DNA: TGTGCCAGCAGCTCGGACAGGGGGGCCTACGAGCAGTACTTC. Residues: CASSSDRGAYEQYF.